This T cell receptor beta chain was recovered during a study of PD-1 blockade in classical Hodgkin lymphoma. All the patients suffered relapse after autologous stem cell transplantation, and brentuximab vedotin exposure differed. Of note for this clone: The antigen is not known.

Looked up from germline, CDR1 is SGHRS and CDR2 is YFSETQ. V was pared by 3 bases and J by 3 bases, with 9 bases of the junction left unmatched. There are 16 residues in the CDR3. Points from the study as a whole: Only CD4+ TCR diversity, not CD8+, had risen significantly by C4D1. Newly diagnosed patients were reported to exhibit reduced baseline TCR diversity relative to healthy donors.

Assay: immunoSEQ multiplex PCR; the TCRdb copy retains only in-frame clones and omits some. The profile shows 60,000 or so clones, roughly nine tenths of them singletons. The sample in question was peripheral blood mononuclear cells (PBMCs), obtained at baseline. The clonotype was recovered from a human donor with classical Hodgkin lymphoma. J is TRBJ2-1 and V is TRBV5-1, with TRBD2 matching 7 bases. In DNA, the CDR3 is TGCGCCAGCAGCTCCAGATCTAGCGGATACTACAATGAGCAGTTCTTC. Its translation is CASSSRSSGYYNEQFF.